What follows are 19 T cell receptor beta chains derived from one specimen sequenced in a study of glioma-infiltrating T cells. Amplification of TCR alpha and beta CDR3 regions from RNA used iRepertoire nested multiplex PCR. In TCRdb, the multiplex PCR reads were re-called with MiXCR into one record per CDR3 protein. The table records under 200,000 distinct CDR3 sequences, roughly 45% of them present only once. Source material: glioma tissue, nonneoplastic brain tissue, or PBMCs (not recorded which). These receptors originate from a human donor with low-grade glioma or glioblastoma, undergoing nonglioma brain surgery, or in good health (not recorded which).

In the case of this clonotype: At one boundary the junction diverges from the germline segment, which might be a read error. This chain connects TRBV28 to TRBJ1-1; 7 nucleotides align to TRBD1. The CDR3 is made up of 15 amino acids. CDR1 and CDR2 from the germline V gene are MDHEN and SYDVKM. The DNA for the CDR3 is TGTGCCAGAAGTTTATCGGGACAGATAATTTCTGAAGCTTTATTT. Protein product: CARSLSGQIISEALF. The full variable domain, with the rest looked up from reference TRBV28 and TRBJ1-1, is DVKVTQSSRYLVKRTGEKVFLECVQDMDHENMFWYRQDPGLGLRLIYFSYDVKMKEKGDIPEGYSVSREKKERFSLILESASTNQTSMYLCARSLSGQIISEALFGQGTRLTVV.

In its sample, this clonotype was seen many times. At one end, the junction sequence differs from germline, possibly due to a read error. J is TRBJ2-1 and V is TRBV7-3; possible D gene TRBD2, 5 bases. Germline-derived CDR1 and CDR2 are SGHTA and FQGTGA. This CDR3 region has 15 residues. CDR3 in DNA: TGTGCCAGCAGCTTAACGTTAGCTAGCTACGATGAGCAGTTCTTC. Protein product: CASSLTLASYDEQFF.

This chain uses TRBV3-1 with TRBJ1-1, with TRBD1 as a possible D gene (5 bases). The germline V gene has CDR1 LGHDT and CDR2 YNNKEL (reference sequence). Trimming shortened V by 3 bases and J by 0 bases, and 8 bases separated the two germline ends. CDR3 length equals 14 residues. CDR3 region: CASSHRTLNTEAFF. CDR3 in DNA: TGTGCCAGCAGCCACAGGACACTGAACACTGAAGCTTTCTTT.

This chain links TRBV12-5 with TRBJ2-1; tentative D call: TRBD2 (6 bases). The CDR3 extends over 15 amino acids. Trimming took off 6 bases at V and 2 bases at J, with 14 bases between the two ends. Germline values: CDR1 LGHNT, CDR2 FRNRAP. The CDR3 DNA sequence: TGTGCTAGTGGCCAACCCGGGAGAGCCTACAATGAGCAGTTCTTC. Its protein is CASGQPGRAYNEQFF.

For the CDR3, the DNA is TGTGCCAGCAGCCCACTCTGGTGTGACGGGGCCAACGTCCTGACTTTC. Amino acid sequence: CASSPLWCDGANVLTF. This chain uses TRBV14 with TRBJ2-6; D is unclear. In germline, CDR1 is SGHDN, CDR2 FVKESK. The V and J ends lost 4 bases and 4 bases respectively, with 14 bases between them. The CDR3 covers 16 residues.

This clonotype was observed at least ten times. The chain carries TRBV6-1 and TRBJ1-1; D is unresolved. V was cut by 5 bases and J by 4 bases, with 11 bases left in between. Germline CDR1 MNHNS, CDR2 SASEGT. The CDR3 is 13 amino acids. CDR3 loop: CASSYSLGTEAFF. CDR3 bases: TGTGCCAGCAGTTATTCCCTGGGCACTGAAGCTTTCTTT.

The gene calls are TRBV4-1 and TRBJ2-1; D possibly corresponds to TRBD1 (6 bases). The CDR3 contains 16 residues. The germline V gene encodes CDR1 MGHRA and CDR2 YSYEKL. The V gene lost 0 bases and the J gene lost 7 bases, with 16 bases spanning the gap. The CDR3, as DNA: TGCGCCAGCAGCCAAGAAGGGACACCAGGTTTAAATGAGCAGTTCTTC. It translates to CASSQEGTPGLNEQFF.

This clonotype was seen a handful of times. The rearrangement uses TRBV7-3 and TRBJ2-5, with D possibly matching TRBD2 (5 bases). Germline-derived CDR1 and CDR2 are SGHTA and FQGTGA. The CDR3 is 15 amino acids. The germline V and J ends were trimmed by 2 bases and 3 bases, with 13 bases remaining between them. CDR3 DNA sequence: TGTGCCAGCAGCTTACGAGGGCTGGGAGAAGAGACCCAGTACTTC. It specifies CASSLRGLGEETQYF.

This clonotype came up many times. V gene TRBV6-1 combines with J gene TRBJ1-3; D is unresolved. This CDR3 contains 14 residues. V dropped 5 bases and J dropped 2 bases, with 10 bases sitting between them. Per germline, CDR1 MNHNS and CDR2 SASEGT. The CDR3 DNA follows: TGTGCCAGCAGTAACGATAGGGCTGGAAACACCATATATTTT. This encodes CASSNDRAGNTIYF.

This clonotype was counted only a few times. The chain carries TRBV2 and TRBJ2-3; D is unclear. V was shortened by 0 bases and J by 2 bases, with 12 bases between the two germline ends. CDR3 size: 16 residues. Germline assignment: CDR1 SNHLY and CDR2 FYNNEI. The CDR3 coding sequence is TGTGCCAGCAGTGAAGCGCTGGGCGACCCCACAGATACGCAGTATTTT. Translating gives CASSEALGDPTDTQYF.

This clonotype has at least ten counts. The V gene is TRBV28, the J gene TRBJ2-1, with D tentatively TRBD2 (6 bases). Trimming shortened V by 3 bases and J by 7 bases, and 7 bases separated the two germline ends. This CDR3 is 12 amino acids long. The V gene's germline CDR1 is MDHEN and CDR2 SYDVKM. The CDR3 reads CASSFAGNEQFF. In DNA, the CDR3 is TGTGCCAGCAGTTTTGCGGGAAATGAGCAGTTCTTC.

As for this clonotype: A much larger clonotype is one base distant, so this may be a read error. The chain is built from TRBV28 and TRBJ2-7; D is undetermined. V gave up 7 bases and J gave up 6 bases, with 22 bases separating them. The CDR3 has 15 residues. CDR1 is MDHEN, CDR2 SYDVKM, per germline. Here the CDR3 reads CASNFRLPPGVEQYF. The CDR3 DNA is TGTGCCAGCAATTTTCGACTTCCCCCAGGTGTCGAGCAGTACTTC.

The chain combines TRBV12-3 or TRBV12-4 with TRBJ2-1; D not resolved. The CDR3 runs to 13 residues. V lost 6 bases to trimming and J lost 6 bases, with 12 bases between them. The CDR3 nucleotides read TGTGCCAGCAGCCTCCTTAGGACCAATGAGCAGTTCTTC. It specifies CASSLLRTNEQFF.

The chain carries TRBV6-1 and TRBJ1-5, with TRBD1 matching over 9 bases. The ends lost 6 bases at V and 2 bases at J; junction bases unmatched: 8. The CDR3 is made up of 16 amino acids. CDR1 and CDR2 from the germline V gene are MNHNS and SASEGT. The CDR3 coding sequence is TGTGCCAGCAGAGCCGGACAGGGGTTCGGCAATCAGCCCCAGCATTTT. This codes for CASRAGQGFGNQPQHF.

Concerning this clonotype: A junction boundary mismatches the germline segment, possibly from a read error. The chain combines TRBV3-1 with TRBJ2-7; D remains ambiguous. Germline values: CDR1 LGHDT, CDR2 YNNKEL (reference sequence). The CDR3 runs 11 residues. In DNA form, the CDR3 reads TGTGCCAGCAGACAAGCCTCCGAGCAGTACTTC. Protein: CASRQASEQYF.

This clonotype was seen only once. A much more abundant neighbour one base away suggests this may be a read error. The chain has TRBV7-2 and TRBJ2-4; either TRBD1 or TRBD2 may supply D (6 bases each). The CDR3 totals 15 residues. Germline V CDR1 and CDR2: SGHTA, FQGNSA. CDR3 DNA sequence: TGTGCCACCAGCGAGGGGGGATCGTCTATGGACATTCAGTACTTC. Residues: CATSEGGSSMDIQYF. Full variable domain (missing parts from reference TRBV7-2 and TRBJ2-4): GAGVSQSPSNKVTEKGKDVELRCDPISGHTALYWYRQSLGQGLEFLIYFQGNSAPDKSGLPSDRFSAERTGGSVSTLTIQRTQQEDSAVYLCATSEGGSSMDIQYFGAGTRLSVL.

The V gene is TRBV13, the J gene TRBJ1-3; no firm D call. CDR3 length equals 16 residues. Germline V gene lookup returns CDR1 PRHDT and CDR2 FYEKMQ (reference sequence). Between the trimmed V and J ends, which lost 0 bases and 2 bases, there was a span of 11 bases. CDR3 residues: CASSLGRRTAGNTIYF. As DNA, the CDR3 is TGTGCCAGCAGCTTAGGCCGTCGGACGGCTGGAAACACCATATATTTT. Full variable domain (rest looked up from reference TRBV13 and TRBJ1-3): AAGVIQSPRHLIKEKRETATLKCYPIPRHDTVYWYQQGPGQDPQFLISFYEKMQSDKGSIPDRFSAQQFSDYHSELNMSSLELGDSALYFCASSLGRRTAGNTIYFGEGSWLTVV.

Notes on this clonotype: This could be a read error, since a much larger clone is one nucleotide away. V is TRBV6-1 and J is TRBJ1-2; 7 bases are a match to TRBD1. The ends lost 6 bases at V and 9 bases at J; junction bases unmatched: 7. Germline loops: CDR1 MNHNS, CDR2 SASEGT. This CDR3 comprises 12 residues. The CDR3 here is CASSLRQGRYTF. DNA for the CDR3: TGTGCCAGCAGCCTCCGACAGGGTCGCTACACCTTC.

This clonotype has a handful of counts. CDR3 nucleotides: TGTGCCAGCAGTGGAAGGACGGGGACCGGGGAGCTGTTTTTT. Its translation is CASSGRTGTGELFF. The rearrangement links TRBV2 to TRBJ2-2, with a possible D match to TRBD2 (5 bases). Germline CDR1 and CDR2: SNHLY and FYNNEI. V was trimmed by 4 bases and J by 5 bases, leaving 11 bases between them. CDR3 length equals 14 residues.